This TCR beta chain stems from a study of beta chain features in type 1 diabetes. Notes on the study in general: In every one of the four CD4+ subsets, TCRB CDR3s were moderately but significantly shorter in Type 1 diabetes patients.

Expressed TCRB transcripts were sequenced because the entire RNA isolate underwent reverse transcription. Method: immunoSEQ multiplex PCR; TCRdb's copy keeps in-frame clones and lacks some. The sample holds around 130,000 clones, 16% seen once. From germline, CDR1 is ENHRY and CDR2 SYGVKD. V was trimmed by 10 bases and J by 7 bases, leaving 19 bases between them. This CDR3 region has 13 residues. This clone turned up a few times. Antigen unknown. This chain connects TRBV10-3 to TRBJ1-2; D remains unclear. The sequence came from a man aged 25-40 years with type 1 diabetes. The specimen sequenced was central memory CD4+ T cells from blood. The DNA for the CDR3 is TGTGCCAGCACCTCCCTATCCCGGGGTGGCTACACCTTC. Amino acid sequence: CASTSLSRGGYTF.